Presented here are 5 T cell receptor beta chains from one specimen sequenced in a study of blood T cell repertoires in COVID-19. TCRdb's table, derived via immunoSEQ multiplex PCR, lists solely in-frame clones and lacks some. This sample carries about 380,000 clones, around 90% of them seen once, and the ten largest clones take 6.5% to 7%. Sequences were obtained from peripheral blood. The receptors were sampled from a man between 18 and 29 years old with active or convalescent COVID-19.

The chain employs TRBV9 and TRBJ2-2, with 12 bases fitting TRBD2. Germline V gene lookup returns CDR1 SGDLS and CDR2 YYNGEE. The CDR3 spans 16 residues. V gave up 3 bases and J gave up 1 base; unmatched junction bases: 1. CDR3 region: CASSGGLAGNTGELFF. In DNA form, the CDR3 reads TGTGCCAGCAGCGGGGGACTAGCGGGGAACACCGGGGAGCTGTTTTTT.

The chain recombines TRBV19 with TRBJ2-1, with D possibly matching TRBD1 (6 bases). V was clipped by 7 bases and J by 8 bases, with 18 bases between them. The CDR3 runs to 14 residues. Germline V gives CDR1 LNHDA, CDR2 SQIVND (reference sequence). The CDR3 bases are TGTGCCAGTACCCCTCTCGACAGGCGGGATGAGCAGTTCTTC. As protein: CASTPLDRRDEQFF.

V gene TRBV7-2 combines with J gene TRBJ2-1; 15 positions agree with TRBD2. CDR3 size: 19 residues. V dropped 5 bases and J dropped 1; count of bases not matched to a gene: 9. Germline CDR1 is SGHTA and CDR2 is FQGNSA. Written as DNA, the CDR3 is TGTGCCAGCAGCACTGGACTAGCGGGGGGGCTGAGGTCCTACAATGAGCAGTTCTTC. This translates into CASSTGLAGGLRSYNEQFF. The whole variable domain, remainder taken from reference TRBV7-2 and TRBJ2-1, is GAGVSQSPSNKVTEKGKDVELRCDPISGHTALYWYRQSLGQGLEFLIYFQGNSAPDKSGLPSDRFSAERTGGSVSTLTIQRTQQEDSAVYLCASSTGLAGGLRSYNEQFFGPGTRLTVL.

The genes are TRBV19 and TRBJ1-1, with D maybe TRBD1 (6 bases). The CDR3 sequence is 17 residues long. Germline CDR1 and CDR2: LNHDA and SQIVND (reference sequence). The V end was cut by 1 base, the J end by 0 bases, with 15 bases between. The CDR3 loop is CASSIGQAEPLNTEAFF. Here the CDR3 DNA reads TGTGCCAGTAGTATAGGACAGGCCGAGCCTCTGAACACTGAAGCTTTCTTT.

As DNA, the CDR3 is TGTGCCAGCAGTTCTCCCGCAGGGGCCATCTCCTACGAGCAGTACTTC. It is translated as CASSSPAGAISYEQYF. The rearrangement uses TRBV28 and TRBJ2-7; weak D call: TRBD1 (6 bases). This CDR3 region has 16 residues. Between the trimmed V and J ends, which lost 4 bases and 0 bases, there was a span of 16 bases. CDR1 and CDR2 from the germline V gene are MDHEN and SYDVKM.